Reported below is one TCR beta chain. Its antigen is still unknown. The entry originates in a study of T cell responses to AZD1222 COVID-19 vaccine. Findings of the study overall: Seropositive status at baseline applied to only a handful of AZD1222 recipients. Donors in the cohort were predominantly white British and more often female, and clonal diversity was possibly underestimated.

Sequencing was performed with immunoSEQ multiplex PCR; in TCRdb, only in-frame clones are kept and a portion is missing. The repertoire consists of 100,000 to 150,000 clones, with 70% to 90% occurring once and the leading ten covering about 1.6%. Trimming shortened V by 2 bases and J by 4 bases, and 11 bases separated the two germline ends. There are 14 residues in the CDR3. Germline V gene data show CDR1 as MNHEY and CDR2 as SVGAGI. The sample here was peripheral blood, taken on day 0 of AZD1222 vaccination. This TCR came from an adult in good health. The chain links TRBV6-5 to TRBJ1-1; unclear D gene. CDR3 amino acids: CASSYEQIPTEAFF. The DNA of the CDR3 is TGTGCCAGCAGTTACGAACAGATACCCACTGAAGCTTTCTTT.